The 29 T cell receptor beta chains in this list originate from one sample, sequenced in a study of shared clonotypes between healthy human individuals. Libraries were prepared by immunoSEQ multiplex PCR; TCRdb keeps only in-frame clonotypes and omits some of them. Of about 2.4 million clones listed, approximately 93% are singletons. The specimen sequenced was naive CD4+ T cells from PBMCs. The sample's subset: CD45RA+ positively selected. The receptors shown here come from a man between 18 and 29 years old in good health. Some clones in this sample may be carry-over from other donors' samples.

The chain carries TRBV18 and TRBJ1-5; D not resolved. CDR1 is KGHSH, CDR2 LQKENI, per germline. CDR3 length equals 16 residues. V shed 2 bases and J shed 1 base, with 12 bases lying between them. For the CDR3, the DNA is TGTGCCAGCTCACCAGGCGAAACAGCGAGCAATCAGCCCCAGCATTTT. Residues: CASSPGETASNQPQHF. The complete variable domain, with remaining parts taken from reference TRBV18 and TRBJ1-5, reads NAGVMQNPRHLVRRRGQEARLRCSPMKGHSHVYWYRQLPEEGLKFMVYLQKENIIDESGMPKERFSAEFPKEGPSILRIQQVVRGDSAAYFCASSPGETASNQPQHFGDGTRLSIL.

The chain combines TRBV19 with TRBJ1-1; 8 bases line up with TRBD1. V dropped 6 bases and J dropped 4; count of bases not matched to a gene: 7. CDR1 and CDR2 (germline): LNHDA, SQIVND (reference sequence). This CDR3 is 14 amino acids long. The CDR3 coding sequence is TGTGCCAGTAGCGCGGACAGGGTGGCCACTGAAGCTTTCTTT. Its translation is CASSADRVATEAFF. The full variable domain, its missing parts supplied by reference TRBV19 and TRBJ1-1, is DGGITQSPKYLFRKEGQNVTLSCEQNLNHDAMYWYRQDPGQGLRLIYYSQIVNDFQKGDIAEGYSVSREKKESFPLTVTSAQKNPTAFYLCASSADRVATEAFFGQGTRLTVV.

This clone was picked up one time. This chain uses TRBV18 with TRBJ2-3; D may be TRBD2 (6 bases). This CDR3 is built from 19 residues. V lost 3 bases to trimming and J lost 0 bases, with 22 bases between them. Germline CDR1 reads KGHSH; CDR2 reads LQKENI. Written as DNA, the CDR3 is TGTGCCAGCTCACCGCTAGCGAACGTTAGATCTCCTAGCACAGATACGCAGTATTTT. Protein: CASSPLANVRSPSTDTQYF.

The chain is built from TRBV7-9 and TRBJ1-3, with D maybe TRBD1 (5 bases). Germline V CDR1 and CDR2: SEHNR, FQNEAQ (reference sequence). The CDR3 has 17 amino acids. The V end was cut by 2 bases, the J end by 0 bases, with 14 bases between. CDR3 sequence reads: CASSLLDTTRSGNTIYF. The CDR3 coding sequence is TGTGCCAGCAGCTTATTGGACACAACCCGCTCTGGAAACACCATATATTTT.

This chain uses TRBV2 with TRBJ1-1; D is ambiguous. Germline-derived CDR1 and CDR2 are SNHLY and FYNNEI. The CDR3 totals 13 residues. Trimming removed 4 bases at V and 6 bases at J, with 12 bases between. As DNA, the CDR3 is TGTGCCAGCAGTGCCGAGGGTATGTCTGAAGCTTTCTTT. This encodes CASSAEGMSEAFF. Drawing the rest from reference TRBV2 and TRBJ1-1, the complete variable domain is EPEVTQTPSHQVTQMGQEVILRCVPISNHLYFYWYRQILGQKVEFLVSFYNNEISEKSEIFDDQFSVERPDGSNFTLKIRSTKLEDSAMYFCASSAEGMSEAFFGQGTRLTVV.

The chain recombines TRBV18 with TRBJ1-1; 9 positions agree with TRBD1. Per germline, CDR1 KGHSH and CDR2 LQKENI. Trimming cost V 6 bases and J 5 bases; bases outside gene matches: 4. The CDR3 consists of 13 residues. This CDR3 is CASSGQGRTEAFF. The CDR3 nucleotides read TGTGCCAGCTCCGGACAGGGGAGGACTGAAGCTTTCTTT.

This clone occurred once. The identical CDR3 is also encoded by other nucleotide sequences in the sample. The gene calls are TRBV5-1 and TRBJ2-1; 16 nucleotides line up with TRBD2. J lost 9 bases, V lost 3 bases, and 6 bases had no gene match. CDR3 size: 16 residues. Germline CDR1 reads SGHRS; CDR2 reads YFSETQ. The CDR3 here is CASSSGLAGGPGEQFF. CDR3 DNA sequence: TGCGCCAGCAGCTCGGGACTAGCGGGAGGGCCAGGTGAGCAGTTCTTC.

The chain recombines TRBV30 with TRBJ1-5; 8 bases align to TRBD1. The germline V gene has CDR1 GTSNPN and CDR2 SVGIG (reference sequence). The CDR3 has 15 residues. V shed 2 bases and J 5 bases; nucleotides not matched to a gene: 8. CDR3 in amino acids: CAWSLTQGAHQPQHF. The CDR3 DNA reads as TGTGCCTGGAGTCTCACCCAGGGGGCACATCAGCCCCAGCATTTT.

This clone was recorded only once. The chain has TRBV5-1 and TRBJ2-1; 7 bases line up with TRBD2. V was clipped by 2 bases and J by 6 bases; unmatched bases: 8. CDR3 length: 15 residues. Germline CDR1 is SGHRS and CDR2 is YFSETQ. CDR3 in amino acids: CASSFSGLPGNEQFF. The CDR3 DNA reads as TGCGCCAGCAGCTTTAGCGGGCTGCCCGGCAATGAGCAGTTCTTC. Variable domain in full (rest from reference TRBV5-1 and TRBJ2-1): KAGVTQTPRYLIKTRGQQVTLSCSPISGHRSVSWYQQTPGQGLQFLFEYFSETQRNKGNFPGRFSGRQFSNSRSEMNVSTLELGDSALYLCASSFSGLPGNEQFFGPGTRLTVL.

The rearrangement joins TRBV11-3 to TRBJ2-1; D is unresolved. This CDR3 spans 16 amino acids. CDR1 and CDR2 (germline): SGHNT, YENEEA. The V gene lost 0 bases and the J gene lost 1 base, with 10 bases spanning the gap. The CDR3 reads CASSLEGTRSYNEQFF. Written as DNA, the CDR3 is TGTGCCAGCAGCTTAGAGGGCACCAGGTCCTACAATGAGCAGTTCTTC.

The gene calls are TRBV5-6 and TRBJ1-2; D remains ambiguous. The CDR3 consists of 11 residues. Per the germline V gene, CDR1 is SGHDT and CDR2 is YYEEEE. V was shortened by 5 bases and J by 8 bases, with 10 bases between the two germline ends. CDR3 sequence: CASSERGGYTF. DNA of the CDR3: TGTGCCAGCAGTGAGAGAGGGGGCTACACCTTC.

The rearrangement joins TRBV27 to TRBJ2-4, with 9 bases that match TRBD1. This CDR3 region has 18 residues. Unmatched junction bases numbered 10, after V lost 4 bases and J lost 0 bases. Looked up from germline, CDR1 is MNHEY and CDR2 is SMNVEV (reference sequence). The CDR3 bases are TGTGCCAGCAGTTCTTTCCCTACAGGGGGCAGAGCCAAAAACATTCAGTACTTC. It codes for CASSSFPTGGRAKNIQYF.

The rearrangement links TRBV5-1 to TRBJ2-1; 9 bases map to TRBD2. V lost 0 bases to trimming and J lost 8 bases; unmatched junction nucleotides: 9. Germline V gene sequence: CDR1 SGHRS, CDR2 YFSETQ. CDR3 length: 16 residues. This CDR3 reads CASSLALASGTYEQFF. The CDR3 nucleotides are TGCGCCAGCAGCTTGGCCCTAGCTAGCGGGACCTATGAGCAGTTCTTC. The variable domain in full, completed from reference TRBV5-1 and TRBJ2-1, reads KAGVTQTPRYLIKTRGQQVTLSCSPISGHRSVSWYQQTPGQGLQFLFEYFSETQRNKGNFPGRFSGRQFSNSRSEMNVSTLELGDSALYLCASSLALASGTYEQFFGPGTRLTVL.

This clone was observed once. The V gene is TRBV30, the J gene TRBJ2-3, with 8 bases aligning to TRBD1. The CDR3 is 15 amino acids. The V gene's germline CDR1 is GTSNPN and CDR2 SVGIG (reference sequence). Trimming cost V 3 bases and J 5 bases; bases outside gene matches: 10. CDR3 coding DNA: TGTGCCTGGAGCCCCGGACAGGGATGGTTAGATACGCAGTATTTT. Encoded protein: CAWSPGQGWLDTQYF.

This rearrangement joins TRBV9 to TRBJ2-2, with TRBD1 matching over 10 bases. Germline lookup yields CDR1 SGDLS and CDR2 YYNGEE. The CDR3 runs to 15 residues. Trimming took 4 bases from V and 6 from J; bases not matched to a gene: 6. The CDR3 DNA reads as TGTGCCAGCAGCCCCACCGGACAGGGGGCCGGGGAGCTGTTTTTT. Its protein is CASSPTGQGAGELFF.

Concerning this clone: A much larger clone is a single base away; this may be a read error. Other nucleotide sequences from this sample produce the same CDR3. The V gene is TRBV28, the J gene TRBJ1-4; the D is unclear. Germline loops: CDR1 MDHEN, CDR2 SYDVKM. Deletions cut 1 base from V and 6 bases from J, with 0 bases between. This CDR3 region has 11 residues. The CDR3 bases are TGTGCCAGCAGTTTATATGAAAAACTGTTTTTT. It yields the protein CASSLYEKLFF.

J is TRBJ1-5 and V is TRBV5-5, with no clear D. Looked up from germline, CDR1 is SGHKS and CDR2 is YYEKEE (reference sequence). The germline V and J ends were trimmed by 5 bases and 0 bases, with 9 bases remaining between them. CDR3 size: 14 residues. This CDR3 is CASRKDYSNQPQHF. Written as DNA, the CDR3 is TGTGCCAGCAGGAAAGACTATAGCAATCAGCCCCAGCATTTT. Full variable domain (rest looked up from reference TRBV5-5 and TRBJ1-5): DAGVTQSPTHLIKTRGQQVTLRCSPISGHKSVSWYQQVLGQGPQFIFQYYEKEERGRGNFPDRFSARQFPNYSSELNVNALLLGDSALYLCASRKDYSNQPQHFGDGTRLSIL.

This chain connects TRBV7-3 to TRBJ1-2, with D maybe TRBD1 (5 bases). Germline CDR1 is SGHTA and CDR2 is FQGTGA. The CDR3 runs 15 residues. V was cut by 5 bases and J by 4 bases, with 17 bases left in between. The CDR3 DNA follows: TGTGCCAGCAGCCCCACTGGGAGGGACCCCTATGGCTACACCTTC. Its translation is CASSPTGRDPYGYTF.

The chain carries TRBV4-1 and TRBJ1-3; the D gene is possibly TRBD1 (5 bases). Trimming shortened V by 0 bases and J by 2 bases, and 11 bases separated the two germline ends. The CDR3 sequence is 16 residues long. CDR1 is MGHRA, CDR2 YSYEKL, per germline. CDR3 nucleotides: TGCGCCAGCAGCCAAGACGGGGCAGGAACTGGAAACACCATATATTTT. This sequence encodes CASSQDGAGTGNTIYF.

CDR3 region: CASSVHSYLAKNIQYF. CDR3 DNA sequence: TGTGCCAGTAGTGTTCACAGCTATCTAGCCAAAAACATTCAGTACTTC. The chain combines TRBV19 with TRBJ2-4; D remains ambiguous. This CDR3 has 16 residues. Per the germline V gene, CDR1 is LNHDA and CDR2 is SQIVND (reference sequence). Trimming removed 5 bases at V and 0 bases at J, with 14 bases between.

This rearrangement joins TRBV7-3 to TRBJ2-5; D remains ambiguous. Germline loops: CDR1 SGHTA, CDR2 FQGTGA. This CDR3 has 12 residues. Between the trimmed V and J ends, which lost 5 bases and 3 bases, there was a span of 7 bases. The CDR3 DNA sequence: TGTGCCAGCAGCCTGTGGGAAGAGACCCAGTACTTC. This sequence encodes CASSLWEETQYF. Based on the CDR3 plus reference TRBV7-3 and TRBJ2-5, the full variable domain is GAGVSQTPSNKVTEKGKYVELRCDPISGHTALYWYRQSLGQGPEFLIYFQGTGAADDSGLPNDRFFAVRPEGSVSTLKIQRTERGDSAVYLCASSLWEETQYFGPGTRLLVL.

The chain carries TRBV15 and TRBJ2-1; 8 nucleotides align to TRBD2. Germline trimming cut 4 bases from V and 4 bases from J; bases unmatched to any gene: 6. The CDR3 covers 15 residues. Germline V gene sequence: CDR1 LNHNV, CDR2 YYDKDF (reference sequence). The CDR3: CATSTDLAGYNEQFF. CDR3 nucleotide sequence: TGTGCCACCAGCACGGACTTAGCGGGGTACAATGAGCAGTTCTTC.

Written as DNA, the CDR3 is TGTGCCAGCAGCTTGTGGGGGGCCTCCTACAATGAGCAGTTCTTC. This translates into CASSLWGASYNEQFF. The chain joins TRBV5-8 to TRBJ2-1; D is possibly TRBD1 or TRBD2 (6 bases each). Trimming shortened V by 1 base and J by 0 bases, and 8 bases separated the two germline ends. CDR3 length: 15 amino acids. Germline CDR1 and CDR2: SGHTS and YDEGEE.

The CDR3 nucleotides read TGTGCCAGCAGAGGGACAGGGGCCGTAAACTATGGCTACACCTTC. This sequence encodes CASRGTGAVNYGYTF. The V call is TRBV2, the J call TRBJ1-2; 10 nucleotides match TRBD1. V lost 6 bases, J lost 2 bases, and 6 bases stayed unmatched. The V gene's germline CDR1 is SNHLY and CDR2 FYNNEI. The CDR3 runs 15 residues.

CDR3 protein: CASSLFTAQGMTGELFF. For the CDR3, the DNA is TGTGCCAGCAGCTTATTTACAGCCCAAGGGATGACCGGGGAGCTGTTTTTT. This rearrangement joins TRBV7-6 to TRBJ2-2; no clear D gene. Trimming took 2 bases from V and 5 from J, leaving 18 bases between them. The CDR3 extends over 17 amino acids. Germline assignment: CDR1 SGHVS and CDR2 FNYEAQ.

Here the CDR3 reads CASSFQAGGPYEQYF. The CDR3 DNA sequence: TGTGCCAGCAGCTTTCAGGCTGGAGGACCCTACGAGCAGTACTTC. The gene calls are TRBV7-3 and TRBJ2-7; a possible D gene is TRBD2 (5 bases). V was cut by 3 bases and J by 2 bases, with 14 bases left in between. Germline lookup yields CDR1 SGHTA and CDR2 FQGTGA. This CDR3 has 15 amino acids.

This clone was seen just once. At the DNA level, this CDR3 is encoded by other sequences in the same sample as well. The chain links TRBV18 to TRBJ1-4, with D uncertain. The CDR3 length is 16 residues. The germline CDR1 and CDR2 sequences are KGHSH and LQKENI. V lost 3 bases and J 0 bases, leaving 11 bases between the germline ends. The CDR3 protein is CASSPIHSPTNEKLFF. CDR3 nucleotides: TGTGCCAGCTCACCGATCCACAGTCCAACTAATGAAAAACTGTTTTTT. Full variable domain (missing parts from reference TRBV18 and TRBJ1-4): NAGVMQNPRHLVRRRGQEARLRCSPMKGHSHVYWYRQLPEEGLKFMVYLQKENIIDESGMPKERFSAEFPKEGPSILRIQQVVRGDSAAYFCASSPIHSPTNEKLFFGSGTQLSVL.

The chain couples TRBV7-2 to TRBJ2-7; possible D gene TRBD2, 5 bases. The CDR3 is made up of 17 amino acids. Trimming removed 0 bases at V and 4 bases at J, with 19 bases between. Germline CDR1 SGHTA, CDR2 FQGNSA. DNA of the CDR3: TGTGCCAGCAGCTTAGCGAATTGGGGTCGTTCGGGGTACGAGCAGTACTTC. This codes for CASSLANWGRSGYEQYF.

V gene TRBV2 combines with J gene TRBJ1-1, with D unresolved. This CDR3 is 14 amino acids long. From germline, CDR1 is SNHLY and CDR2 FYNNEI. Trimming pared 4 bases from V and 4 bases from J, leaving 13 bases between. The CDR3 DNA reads TGTGCCAGCAGTGTGTACGGGGTCCCCACTGAAGCTTTCTTT. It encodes CASSVYGVPTEAFF.